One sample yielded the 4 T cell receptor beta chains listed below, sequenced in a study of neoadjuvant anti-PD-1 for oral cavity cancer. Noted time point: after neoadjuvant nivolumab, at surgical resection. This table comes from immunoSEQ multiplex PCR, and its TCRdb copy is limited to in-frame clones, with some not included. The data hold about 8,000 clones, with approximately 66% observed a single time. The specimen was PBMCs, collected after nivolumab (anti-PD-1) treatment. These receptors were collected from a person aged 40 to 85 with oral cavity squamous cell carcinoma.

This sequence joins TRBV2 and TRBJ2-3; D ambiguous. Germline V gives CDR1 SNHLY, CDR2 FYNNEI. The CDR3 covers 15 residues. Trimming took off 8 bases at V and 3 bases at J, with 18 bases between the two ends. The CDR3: CASSARPSATDTQYF. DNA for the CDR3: TGTGCCAGCTCCGCGCGCCCCTCCGCGACAGATACGCAGTATTTT. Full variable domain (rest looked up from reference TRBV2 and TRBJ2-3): EPEVTQTPSHQVTQMGQEVILRCVPISNHLYFYWYRQILGQKVEFLVSFYNNEISEKSEIFDDQFSVERPDGSNFTLKIRSTKLEDSAMYFCASSARPSATDTQYFGPGTRLTVL.

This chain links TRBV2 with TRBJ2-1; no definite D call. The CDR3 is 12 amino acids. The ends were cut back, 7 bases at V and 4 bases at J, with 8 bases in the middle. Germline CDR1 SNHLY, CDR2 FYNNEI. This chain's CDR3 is CASKNGYNEQFF. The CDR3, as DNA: TGTGCCAGCAAGAATGGGTACAATGAGCAGTTCTTC. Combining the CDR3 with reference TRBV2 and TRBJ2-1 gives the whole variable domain EPEVTQTPSHQVTQMGQEVILRCVPISNHLYFYWYRQILGQKVEFLVSFYNNEISEKSEIFDDQFSVERPDGSNFTLKIRSTKLEDSAMYFCASKNGYNEQFFGPGTRLTVL.

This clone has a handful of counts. CDR3 DNA: TGTGCCAGCAGTATCATGCCGACAGGGTATAGCAATCAGCCCCAGCATTTT. Translating gives CASSIMPTGYSNQPQHF. The chain links TRBV28 to TRBJ1-5, with 7 bases aligning to TRBD1. Germline-derived CDR1 and CDR2 are MDHEN and SYDVKM. This CDR3 contains 17 residues. After removal of 5 bases from V and 0 bases from J, the junction contained 10 bases not matched to a gene.

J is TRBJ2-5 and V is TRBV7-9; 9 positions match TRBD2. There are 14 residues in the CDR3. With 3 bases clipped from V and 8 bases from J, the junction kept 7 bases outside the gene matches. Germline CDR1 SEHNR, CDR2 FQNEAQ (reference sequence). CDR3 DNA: TGTGCCAGCAGCTTCTTAGCGGGGGCGGATACCCAGTACTTC. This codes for CASSFLAGADTQYF.